This TCR beta chain was captured by sequencing in a study of beta chain features in type 1 diabetes. General study points: TCRB repertoires of naive, central memory and Treg cells appeared more similar among patients than among healthy donors.

TCRB transcripts that were expressed got sequenced, as all of the isolated RNA had been reverse transcribed. Repertoires were generated with immunoSEQ multiplex PCR, while TCRdb's copy carries only in-frame clones and drops some. The data show about 140,000 clones, less than 9% seen once. Points on this clone: Its antigen is unknown.

This clonotype originated in a woman under 40 in good health. The specimen was central memory CD4+ T cells from blood.

In nucleotides, the CDR3 is TGTGCCAGCAGTTTCAGACAGGGTAGGGTCAATGAGCAGTTCTTC. Translated, it gives CASSFRQGRVNEQFF. The chain links TRBV7-2 to TRBJ2-1, with TRBD1 matching over 7 bases. The germline V gene has CDR1 SGHTA and CDR2 FQGNSA. CDR3 length: 15 residues. The junction had 11 bases not matched to a gene; V was cut back by 6 bases and J by 6 bases.